This TCR beta chain was sequenced during a study of cytomegalovirus exposure and HLA in healthy donors. Study details: Some 85 million unique TCRs, all from HLA-typed donors, were included in an early release of the data.

This CDR3 comprises 14 residues. The germline gives CDR1 SGHTA, CDR2 FQGNSA. V dropped 5 bases and J dropped 5 bases, with 16 bases sitting between them. This clone was counted a few times. Its target is not known. The study, taken as a whole, reports: It was taken for granted in presence/absence analyses that sequencing depth across donors was roughly uniform. Later, an analysis showed that TCR beta chains associated with HLA were more clonally expanded than others that were equally common. The investigators catalogued 150 to 200 TCR beta chains as cytomegalovirus-associated.

PCR involved 60 Vbeta and 13 Jbeta primers. Libraries were prepared by immunoSEQ multiplex PCR; TCRdb keeps only in-frame clonotypes and omits some of them. The table records about 140,000 clones, about 66% of them present only once. Sequenced input: PBMCs. This sequence originates from a male donor in good health and CMV-seronegative. V is TRBV7-2 and J is TRBJ2-7; possible D gene TRBD1, 5 bases. In DNA form, the CDR3 reads TGTGCCAGCAGCCCGAATCAGGGTCGTGACGAGCAGTACTTC. It yields the protein CASSPNQGRDEQYF.